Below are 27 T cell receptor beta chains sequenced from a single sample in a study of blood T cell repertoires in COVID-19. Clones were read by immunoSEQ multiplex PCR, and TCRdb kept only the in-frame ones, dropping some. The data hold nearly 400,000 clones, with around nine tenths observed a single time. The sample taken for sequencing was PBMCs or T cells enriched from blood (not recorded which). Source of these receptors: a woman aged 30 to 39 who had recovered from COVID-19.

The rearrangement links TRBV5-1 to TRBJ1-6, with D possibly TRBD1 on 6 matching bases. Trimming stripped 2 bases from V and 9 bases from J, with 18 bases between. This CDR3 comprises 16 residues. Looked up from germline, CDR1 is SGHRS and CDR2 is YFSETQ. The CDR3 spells CASSFLLQGFGSPLHF. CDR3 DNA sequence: TGCGCCAGCAGCTTTCTATTACAGGGCTTCGGTTCACCCCTCCACTTT.

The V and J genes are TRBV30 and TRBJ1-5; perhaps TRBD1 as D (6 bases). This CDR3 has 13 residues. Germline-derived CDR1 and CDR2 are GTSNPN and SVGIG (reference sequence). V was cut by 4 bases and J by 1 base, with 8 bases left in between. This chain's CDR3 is CAWTRGSNQPQHF. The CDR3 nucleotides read TGTGCCTGGACCAGGGGAAGCAATCAGCCCCAGCATTTT.

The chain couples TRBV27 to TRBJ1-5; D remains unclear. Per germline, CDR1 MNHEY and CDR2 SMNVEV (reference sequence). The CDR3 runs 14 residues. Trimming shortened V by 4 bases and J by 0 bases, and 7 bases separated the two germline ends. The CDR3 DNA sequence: TGTGCCAGCAGTTCCCCCTATAGCAATCAGCCCCAGCATTTT. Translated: CASSSPYSNQPQHF.

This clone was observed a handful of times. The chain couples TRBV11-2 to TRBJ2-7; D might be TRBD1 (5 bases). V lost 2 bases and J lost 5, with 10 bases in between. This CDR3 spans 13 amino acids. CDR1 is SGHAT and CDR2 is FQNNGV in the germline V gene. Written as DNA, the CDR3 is TGTGCCAGCAGCTTACCAGGGTTCAACGAGCAGTACTTC. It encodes CASSLPGFNEQYF.

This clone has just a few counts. CDR3 loop: CASSMGGQPQHF. CDR3 nucleotide sequence: TGTGCCAGCAGCATGGGGGGTCAGCCCCAGCATTTT. The chain carries TRBV27 and TRBJ1-5; weak D call: TRBD1 (5 bases). CDR1 and CDR2 (germline): MNHEY, SMNVEV (reference sequence). The germline V and J ends were trimmed by 6 bases and 6 bases, with 9 bases remaining between them. The CDR3 is 12 residues long.

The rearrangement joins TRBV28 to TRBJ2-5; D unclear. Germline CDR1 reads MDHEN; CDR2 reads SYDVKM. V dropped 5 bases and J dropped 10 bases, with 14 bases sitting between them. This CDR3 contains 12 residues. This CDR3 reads CASSPSFGDQYF. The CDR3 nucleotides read TGTGCCAGCAGTCCCTCCTTCGGTGACCAGTACTTC.

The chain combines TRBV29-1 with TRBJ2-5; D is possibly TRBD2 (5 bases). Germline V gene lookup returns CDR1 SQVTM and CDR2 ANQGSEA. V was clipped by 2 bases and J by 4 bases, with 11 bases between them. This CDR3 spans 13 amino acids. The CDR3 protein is CSVEKVGIETQYF. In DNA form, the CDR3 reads TGCAGCGTTGAAAAAGTCGGGATAGAGACCCAGTACTTC.

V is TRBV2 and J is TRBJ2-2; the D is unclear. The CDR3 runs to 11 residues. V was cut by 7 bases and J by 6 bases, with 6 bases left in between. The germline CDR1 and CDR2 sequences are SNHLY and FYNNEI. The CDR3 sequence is CASTFSGELFF. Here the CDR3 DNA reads TGTGCCAGCACTTTCTCCGGGGAGCTGTTTTTT.

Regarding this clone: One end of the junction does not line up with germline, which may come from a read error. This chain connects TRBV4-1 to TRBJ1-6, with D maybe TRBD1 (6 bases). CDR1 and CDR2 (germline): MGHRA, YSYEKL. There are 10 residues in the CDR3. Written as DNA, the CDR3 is TGCGCCAGCAGCCAAGGACAGGAGGCCTTC. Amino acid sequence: CASSQGQEAF.

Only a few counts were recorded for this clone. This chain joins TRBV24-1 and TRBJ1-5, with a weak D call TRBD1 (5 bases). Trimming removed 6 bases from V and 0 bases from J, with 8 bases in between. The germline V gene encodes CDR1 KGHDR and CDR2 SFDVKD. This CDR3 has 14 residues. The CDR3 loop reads CATSPDSSNQPQHF. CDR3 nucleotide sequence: TGTGCCACCAGTCCCGACAGTAGCAATCAGCCCCAGCATTTT.

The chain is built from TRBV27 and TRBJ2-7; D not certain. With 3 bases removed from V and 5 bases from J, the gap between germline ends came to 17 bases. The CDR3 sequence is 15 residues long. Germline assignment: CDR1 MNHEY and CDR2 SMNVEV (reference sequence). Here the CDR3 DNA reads TGTGCCAGCAGTTTTACAGCTGGCCCAGGCAACGAGCAGTACTTC. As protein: CASSFTAGPGNEQYF.

The DNA of the CDR3 is TGTGCCAGTAGTTCACACAGGGGGGAGAGCACCGGGGAGCTGTTTTTT. Its translation: CASSSHRGESTGELFF. The chain employs TRBV19 and TRBJ2-2, with 8 positions matching TRBD1. With V trimmed by 5 bases and J by 4 bases, 9 bases remained unmatched. The germline gives CDR1 LNHDA, CDR2 SQIVND (reference sequence). The CDR3 runs to 16 residues.

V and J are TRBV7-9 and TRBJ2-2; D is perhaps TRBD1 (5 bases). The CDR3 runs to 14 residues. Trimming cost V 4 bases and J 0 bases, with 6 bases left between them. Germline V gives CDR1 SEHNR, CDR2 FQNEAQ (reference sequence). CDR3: CASSSRANTGELFF. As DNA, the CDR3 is TGTGCCAGCAGCTCCAGGGCGAACACCGGGGAGCTGTTTTTT.

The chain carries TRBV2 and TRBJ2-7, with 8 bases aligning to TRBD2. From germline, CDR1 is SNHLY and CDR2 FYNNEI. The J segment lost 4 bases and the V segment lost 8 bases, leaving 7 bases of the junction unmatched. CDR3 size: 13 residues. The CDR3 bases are TGTGCCAGCGGAGCGGGAGTTCTATACGAGCAGTACTTC. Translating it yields CASGAGVLYEQYF.

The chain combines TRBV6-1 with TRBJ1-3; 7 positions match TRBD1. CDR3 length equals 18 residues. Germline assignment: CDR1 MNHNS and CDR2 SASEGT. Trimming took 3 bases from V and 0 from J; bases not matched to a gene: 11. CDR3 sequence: CASSDEKGQRSSGNTIYF. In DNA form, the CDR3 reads TGTGCCAGCAGTGACGAAAAGGGACAGCGAAGCTCTGGAAACACCATATATTTT.

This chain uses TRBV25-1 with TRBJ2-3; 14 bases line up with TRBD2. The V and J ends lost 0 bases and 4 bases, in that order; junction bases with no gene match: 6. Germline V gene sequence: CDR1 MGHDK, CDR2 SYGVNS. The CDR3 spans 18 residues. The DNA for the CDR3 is TGTGCCAGCAGTGAATATATGGGACTAGCGGGAGAGTCAGATACGCAGTATTTT. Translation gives CASSEYMGLAGESDTQYF.

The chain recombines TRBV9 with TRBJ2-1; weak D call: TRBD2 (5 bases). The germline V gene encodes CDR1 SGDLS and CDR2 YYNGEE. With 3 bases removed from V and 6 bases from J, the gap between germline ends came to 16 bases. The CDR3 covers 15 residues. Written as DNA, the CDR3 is TGTGCCAGCAGCGCCGGGATCCAGCTCGTCAATGAGCAGTTCTTC. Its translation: CASSAGIQLVNEQFF.

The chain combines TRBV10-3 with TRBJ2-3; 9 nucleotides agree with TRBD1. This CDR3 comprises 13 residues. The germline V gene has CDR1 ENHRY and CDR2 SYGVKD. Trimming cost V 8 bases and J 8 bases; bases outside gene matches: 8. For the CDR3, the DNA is TGTGCCATCGGGGACAGGGAGCTATCTACGCAGTATTTT. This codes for CAIGDRELSTQYF.

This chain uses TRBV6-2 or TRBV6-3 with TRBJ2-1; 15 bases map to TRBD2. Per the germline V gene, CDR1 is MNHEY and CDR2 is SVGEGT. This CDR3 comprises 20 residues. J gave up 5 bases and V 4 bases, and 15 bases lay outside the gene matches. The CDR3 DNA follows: TGTGCCAGCAGTTCCTACCTTGGGACTAGCGGGAGGTCGGGGGACAATGAGCAGTTCTTC. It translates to CASSSYLGTSGRSGDNEQFF.

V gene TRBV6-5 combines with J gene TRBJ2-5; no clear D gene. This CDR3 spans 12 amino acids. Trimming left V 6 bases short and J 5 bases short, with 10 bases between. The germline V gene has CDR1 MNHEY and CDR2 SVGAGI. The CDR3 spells CASRRGRETQYF. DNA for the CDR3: TGTGCCAGCAGGCGCGGAAGGGAGACCCAGTACTTC.

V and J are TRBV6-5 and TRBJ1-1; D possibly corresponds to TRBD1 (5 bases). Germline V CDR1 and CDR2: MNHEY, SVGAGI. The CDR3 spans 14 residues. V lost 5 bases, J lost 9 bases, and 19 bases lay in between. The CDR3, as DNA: TGTGCCAGCAGTCAGGTACAGGATGATGGGAAAGCTTTCTTT. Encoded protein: CASSQVQDDGKAFF.

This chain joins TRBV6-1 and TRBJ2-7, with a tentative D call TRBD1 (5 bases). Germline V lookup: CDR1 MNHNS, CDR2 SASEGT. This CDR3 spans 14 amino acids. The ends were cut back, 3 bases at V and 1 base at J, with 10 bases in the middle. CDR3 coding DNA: TGTGCCAGCAGTGACAGGGCCTTGTCCTACGAGCAGTACTTC. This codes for CASSDRALSYEQYF.

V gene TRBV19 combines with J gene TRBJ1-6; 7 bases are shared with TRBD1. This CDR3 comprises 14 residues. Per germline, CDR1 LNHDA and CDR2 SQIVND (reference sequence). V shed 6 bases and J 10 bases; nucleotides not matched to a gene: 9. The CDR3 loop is CASSRQGGGSPLHF. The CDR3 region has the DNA TGTGCCAGTAGCCGACAGGGAGGTGGCTCACCCCTCCACTTT.

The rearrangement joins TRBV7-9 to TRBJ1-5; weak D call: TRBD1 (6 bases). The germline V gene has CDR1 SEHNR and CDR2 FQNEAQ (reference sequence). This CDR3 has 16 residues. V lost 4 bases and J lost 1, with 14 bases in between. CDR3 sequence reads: CASSSGVLGSNQPQHF. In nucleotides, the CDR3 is TGTGCCAGCAGCTCAGGGGTTCTGGGCAGCAATCAGCCCCAGCATTTT.

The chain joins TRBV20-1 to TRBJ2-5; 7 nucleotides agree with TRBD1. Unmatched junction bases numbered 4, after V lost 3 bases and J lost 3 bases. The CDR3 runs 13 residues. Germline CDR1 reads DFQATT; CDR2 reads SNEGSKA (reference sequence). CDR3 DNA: TGCAGTGCTAGTATGGACAGGAAAGAGACCCAGTACTTC. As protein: CSASMDRKETQYF.

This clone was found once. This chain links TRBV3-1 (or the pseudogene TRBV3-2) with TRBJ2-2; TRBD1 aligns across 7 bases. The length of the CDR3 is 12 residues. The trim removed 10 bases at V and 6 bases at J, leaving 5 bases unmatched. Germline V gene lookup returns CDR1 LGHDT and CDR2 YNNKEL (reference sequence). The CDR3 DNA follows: TGTGCCACCCAGGGGGTATCCGGGGAGCTGTTTTTT. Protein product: CATQGVSGELFF.

The CDR3 DNA sequence: TGCGCCAGCAGCCAAGATGGAGGGCGTGGGGATCAGCCCCAGCATTTT. It translates to CASSQDGGRGDQPQHF. J is TRBJ1-5 and V is TRBV4-1; D uncertain. Trimming took off 0 bases at V and 5 bases at J, with 14 bases between the two ends. The CDR3 sequence is 16 residues long. In germline, CDR1 is MGHRA, CDR2 YSYEKL.